These 18 T cell receptor beta chains were all obtained from the same sample, sequenced in a study of CD8 T cells in ankylosing spondylitis. TCRdb reprocessed the 5' RACE reads via MiXCR and lists one record per CDR3 protein. The sample lists 250,000 or so distinct CDR3 sequences; 20% to 30% were seen once. What was sequenced was blood, either unsorted or a sorted T cell fraction (not recorded which). The source is a male donor with ankylosing spondylitis or in good health (not recorded which).

This clonotype was seen repeatedly, ten times or more. This chain connects TRBV10-3 to TRBJ2-2; unclear D gene. The CDR3 runs 11 residues. Per the germline V gene, CDR1 is ENHRY and CDR2 is SYGVKD. The V end lost 10 bases, the J end lost 6 bases, and 9 bases lay between the germline ends. DNA of the CDR3: TGTGCCACCCATCGTGCCGGGGAGCTGTTTTTT. Its translation is CATHRAGELFF.

The chain recombines TRBV6-5 with TRBJ2-6; D gene unclear. Germline CDR1 is MNHEY and CDR2 is SVGAGI. The CDR3 has 17 amino acids. Trimming removed 0 bases at V and 0 bases at J, with 9 bases between. The DNA of the CDR3 is TGTGCCAGCAGTTACTCCTCGCCCAGCTCTGGGGCCAACGTCCTGACTTTC. It codes for CASSYSSPSSGANVLTF.

This clonotype was observed many times. The V and J genes are TRBV20-1 and TRBJ2-3; 8 nucleotides align to TRBD2. This CDR3 has 13 amino acids. Germline V gene data show CDR1 as DFQATT and CDR2 as SNEGSKA (reference sequence). The junction had 3 bases not matched to a gene; V was cut back by 5 bases and J by 2 bases. The CDR3 spells CSARGGYTDTQYF. DNA for the CDR3: TGCAGTGCTCGGGGGGGGTACACAGATACGCAGTATTTT.

The chain is built from TRBV5-1 and TRBJ2-7, with a tentative D call TRBD1 (5 bases). The CDR3 spans 13 residues. CDR1 is SGHRS, CDR2 YFSETQ, per germline. Between the trimmed V and J ends, which lost 0 bases and 5 bases, there was a span of 9 bases. The CDR3 region is CASSLERGDEQYF. For the CDR3, the DNA is TGCGCCAGCAGCTTGGAAAGGGGCGACGAGCAGTACTTC.

This chain connects TRBV6-1 to TRBJ2-3; D is ambiguous. V was pared by 5 bases and J by 4 bases, with 7 bases between. The CDR3 covers 12 residues. Germline-derived CDR1 and CDR2 are MNHNS and SASEGT. CDR3 nucleotide sequence: TGTGCCAGCAGTAGCGTGGCAGATACGCAGTATTTT. Translating gives CASSSVADTQYF.

The V call is TRBV20-1, the J call TRBJ2-2; TRBD1 or TRBD2 may be the D gene (5 bases each). Germline assignment: CDR1 DFQATT and CDR2 SNEGSKA (reference sequence). The germline V and J ends were trimmed by 2 bases and 9 bases, with 10 bases remaining between them. This CDR3 contains 12 residues. The CDR3 loop is CSARQGDRELFF. The CDR3 nucleotides are TGCAGTGCTAGACAGGGAGATCGGGAGCTGTTTTTT.

This clonotype appeared a few times. This chain joins TRBV20-1 and TRBJ2-7, with a tentative D call TRBD1 (6 bases). The V and J ends lost 6 bases and 4 bases respectively, with 10 bases between them. In germline, CDR1 is DFQATT, CDR2 SNEGSKA (reference sequence). The CDR3 sequence is 11 residues long. In DNA form, the CDR3 reads TGCAGTGCGAAGGACAGATACGAGCAGTACTTC. It specifies CSAKDRYEQYF.

This clonotype showed up just a few times. The J gene is TRBJ1-5, the V gene TRBV20-1; D gene uncertain. There are 13 residues in the CDR3. Per germline, CDR1 DFQATT and CDR2 SNEGSKA (reference sequence). V gave up 3 bases and J gave up 2 bases, with 8 bases separating them. The CDR3 region has the DNA TGCAGTGCTAGCTCCGGGGGCAATCAGCCCCAGCATTTT. Translating it yields CSASSGGNQPQHF.

The chain is built from TRBV6-5 and TRBJ1-5; no definite D call. Trimming removed 0 bases from V and 6 bases from J, with 6 bases in between. From germline, CDR1 is MNHEY and CDR2 SVGAGI. This CDR3 has 13 residues. CDR3 nucleotide sequence: TGTGCCAGCAGTTACTCGTCGGGTCAGCCCCAGCATTTT. Its protein is CASSYSSGQPQHF.

V gene TRBV2 combines with J gene TRBJ1-5, with D maybe TRBD1 (6 bases). With 8 bases removed from V and 7 bases from J, the gap between germline ends came to 21 bases. The CDR3 runs 15 residues. Germline values: CDR1 SNHLY, CDR2 FYNNEI. CDR3 sequence (DNA): TGTGCCAGCCGAAGGAGGGCAGGGGAACGGCAGCCCCAGCATTTT. Translation gives CASRRRAGERQPQHF.

This clonotype was detected many times. V gene TRBV10-3 combines with J gene TRBJ2-1, with 14 positions matching TRBD2. CDR3 length equals 21 residues. V shed 5 bases and J 0 bases; nucleotides not matched to a gene: 15. Germline CDR1 and CDR2: ENHRY and SYGVKD. CDR3 protein: CAISTTGTSGGDRSSYNEQFF. The CDR3 nucleotides read TGTGCCATCAGTACCACCGGGACTAGCGGGGGAGACAGGAGCTCCTACAATGAGCAGTTCTTC.

The chain carries TRBV2 and TRBJ1-5; D is perhaps TRBD1 (5 bases). CDR1 and CDR2 from the germline V gene are SNHLY and FYNNEI. V dropped 6 bases and J dropped 5 bases, with 17 bases sitting between them. The CDR3 is 15 amino acids. The CDR3 nucleotides are TGTGCCAGCAGCCCCTCACCAGGACAAGATCAGCCCCAGCATTTT. Translation: CASSPSPGQDQPQHF. The whole variable domain, remainder taken from reference TRBV2 and TRBJ1-5, is EPEVTQTPSHQVTQMGQEVILRCVPISNHLYFYWYRQILGQKVEFLVSFYNNEISEKSEIFDDQFSVERPDGSNFTLKIRSTKLEDSAMYFCASSPSPGQDQPQHFGDGTRLSIL.

The chain combines TRBV15 with TRBJ2-5; D is unresolved. With 0 bases removed from V and 4 bases from J, the gap between germline ends came to 12 bases. Germline CDR1 is LNHNV and CDR2 is YYDKDF (reference sequence). The CDR3 covers 15 residues. The CDR3 is CATSRDRASPETQYF. The CDR3 DNA follows: TGTGCCACCAGCAGAGACCGGGCAAGCCCAGAGACCCAGTACTTC.

There are a few counts of this clonotype. The chain carries TRBV25-1 and TRBJ2-5; TRBD2 aligns across 8 bases. The trim removed 3 bases at V and 5 bases at J, leaving 11 bases unmatched. Germline CDR1 and CDR2: MGHDK and SYGVNS. CDR3 length: 16 amino acids. CDR3 in amino acids: CASSEAGRGGKETQYF. The CDR3 DNA sequence: TGTGCCAGCAGTGAGGCCGGGAGGGGTGGTAAGGAGACCCAGTACTTC.

This clonotype was observed a few times. The rearrangement uses TRBV11-2 and TRBJ2-7, with 9 positions matching TRBD2. CDR3 length: 15 residues. The V gene end was trimmed by 4 bases and the J gene end by 3 bases; junction bases not matched to a gene: 7. Germline CDR1 is SGHAT and CDR2 is FQNNGV. DNA of the CDR3: TGTGCCAGCAGCTCAGCGGGGGGCCCCGTCTACGAGCAGTACTTC. This codes for CASSSAGGPVYEQYF.

This chain connects TRBV10-3 to TRBJ2-3; D ambiguous. V lost 10 bases and J 2 bases, leaving 19 bases between the germline ends. CDR1 and CDR2 (germline): ENHRY, SYGVKD. CDR3 size: 15 residues. Written as DNA, the CDR3 is TGTGCCACCGATAACCGAGACACGGTCACAGATACGCAGTATTTT. Translation gives CATDNRDTVTDTQYF.

This sequence joins TRBV12-3 or TRBV12-4 and TRBJ2-1; 9 nucleotides match TRBD1. The trim removed 6 bases at V and 7 bases at J, leaving 4 bases unmatched. This CDR3 region has 13 residues. For the CDR3, the DNA is TGTGCCAGCAGGGGACAGGGTAGTAATGAGCAGTTCTTC. This codes for CASRGQGSNEQFF.

The genes are TRBV6-1 and TRBJ2-3; weak D call: TRBD1 (6 bases). Germline values: CDR1 MNHNS, CDR2 SASEGT. V lost 5 bases and J 2 bases, leaving 23 bases between the germline ends. The CDR3 has 18 residues. The CDR3 sequence is CASSPKFTGRRATDTQYF. As DNA, the CDR3 is TGTGCCAGCAGTCCGAAGTTCACAGGGCGAAGGGCCACAGATACGCAGTATTTT.